This section outlines one TCR beta chain sequence together with its context. The assay was immunoSEQ multiplex PCR, and TCRdb's table has in-frame clones only and misses some. The sample carries 15,000 to 20,000 clones, around 85% recorded once. The V gene end was trimmed by 3 bases and the J gene end by 10 bases; junction bases not matched to a gene: 8. In germline, CDR1 is MNHNY, CDR2 SVGAGI (reference sequence). This CDR3 has 15 amino acids. This entry is derived from a study of untreated major depressive disorder. All participants were of European descent. The gene calls are TRBV6-6 and TRBJ1-6, with TRBD1 identical over 8 bases. This clonotype was obtained from a woman aged 25 to 45 in good health. Sequencing was carried out using CD4+ T cells from PBMCs. The CDR3 reads CASSYEDRVRSPLHF. The CDR3 DNA is TGTGCCAGCAGTTATGAGGACAGGGTCCGATCACCCCTCCACTTT.